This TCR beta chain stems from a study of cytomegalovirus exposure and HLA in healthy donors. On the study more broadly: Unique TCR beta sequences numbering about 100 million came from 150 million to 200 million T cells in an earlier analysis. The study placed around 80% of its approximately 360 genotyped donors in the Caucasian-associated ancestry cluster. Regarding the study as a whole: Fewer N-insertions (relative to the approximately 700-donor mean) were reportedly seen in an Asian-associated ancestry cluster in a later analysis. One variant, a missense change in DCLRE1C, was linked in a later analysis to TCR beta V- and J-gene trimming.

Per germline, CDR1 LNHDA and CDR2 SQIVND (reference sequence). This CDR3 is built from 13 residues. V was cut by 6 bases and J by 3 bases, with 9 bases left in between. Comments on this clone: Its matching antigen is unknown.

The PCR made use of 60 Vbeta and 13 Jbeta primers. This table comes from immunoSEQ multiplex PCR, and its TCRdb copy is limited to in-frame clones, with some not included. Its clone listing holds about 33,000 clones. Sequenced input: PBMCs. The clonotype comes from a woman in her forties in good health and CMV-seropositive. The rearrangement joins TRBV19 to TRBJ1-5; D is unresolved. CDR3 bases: TGTGCCAGTAGATCCTTTATCAATCAGCCCCAGCATTTT. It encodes CASRSFINQPQHF. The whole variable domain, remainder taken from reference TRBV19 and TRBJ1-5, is DGGITQSPKYLFRKEGQNVTLSCEQNLNHDAMYWYRQDPGQGLRLIYYSQIVNDFQKGDIAEGYSVSREKKESFPLTVTSAQKNPTAFYLCASRSFINQPQHFGDGTRLSIL.